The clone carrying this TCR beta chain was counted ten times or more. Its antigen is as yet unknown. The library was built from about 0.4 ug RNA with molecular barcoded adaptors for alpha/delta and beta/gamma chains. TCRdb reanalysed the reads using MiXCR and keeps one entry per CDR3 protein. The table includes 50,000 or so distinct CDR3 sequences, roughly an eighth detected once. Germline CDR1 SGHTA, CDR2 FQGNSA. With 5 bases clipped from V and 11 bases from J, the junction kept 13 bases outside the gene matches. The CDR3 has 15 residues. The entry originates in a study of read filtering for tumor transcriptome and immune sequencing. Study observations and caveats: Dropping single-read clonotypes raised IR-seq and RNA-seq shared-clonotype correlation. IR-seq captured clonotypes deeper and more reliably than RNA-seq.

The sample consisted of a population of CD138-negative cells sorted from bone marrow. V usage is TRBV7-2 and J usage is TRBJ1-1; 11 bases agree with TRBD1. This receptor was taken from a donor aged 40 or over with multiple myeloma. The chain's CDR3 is CASSPWTGGLGGAFF. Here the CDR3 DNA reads TGTGCCAGCAGCCCCTGGACAGGGGGCTTGGGGGGCGCTTTCTTT.